The rows below give T cell receptor beta chains drawn from one sample of a study of PD-1 blockade in classical Hodgkin lymphoma. Libraries were prepared by immunoSEQ multiplex PCR; TCRdb keeps only in-frame clonotypes and omits some of them. The data contain under 20,000 clones, about 85% of them singletons. Sequences were derived from peripheral blood mononuclear cells (PBMCs), sampled before the second cycle of nivolumab. These receptors were taken from a human donor with classical Hodgkin lymphoma. Both conserved end residues are part of each CDR3. The D gene is left open where the match is weak. Clone sizes are given selectively: once, few, many, or a class where the clone is expanded.

D gene: TRBD1
J gene: TRBJ2-7
V gene: TRBV29-1
clone size: NA
CDR3 DNA: TGCAGCGTTTCCGGGACAGGGGGCTACGAGCAGTACTTC
CDR3 protein: CSVSGTGGYEQYF

D gene: NA
J gene: TRBJ2-2
V gene: TRBV28
clone size: once
CDR3 DNA: TGTGCCAGCAGTTCCGGAGTAGCAGGGGGGGAGCTGTTTTTT
CDR3 protein: CASSSGVAGGELFF

D gene: TRBD2
J gene: TRBJ2-3
V gene: TRBV27
clone size: NA
CDR3 DNA: TGTGCCAGCAGTTTAAACGGAATAGCGGGTAGCACAGATACGCAGTATTTT
CDR3 protein: CASSLNGIAGSTDTQYF

D gene: TRBD1
J gene: TRBJ2-7
V gene: TRBV11-3
clone size: NA
CDR3 DNA: TGTGCCAGCAGCTCTACAGGGGCCTCCTACGAGCAGTACTTC
CDR3 protein: CASSSTGASYEQYF

D gene: NA
J gene: TRBJ2-2
V gene: TRBV5-6
clone size: NA
CDR3 DNA: TGTGCCAGCAGCTCCCTAAACACCGGGGAGCTGTTTTTT
CDR3 protein: CASSSLNTGELFF

D gene: NA
J gene: TRBJ2-1
V gene: TRBV11-2
clone size: NA
CDR3 DNA: TGTGCCAGCAGCTTAACGGCCACTAACAATGAGCAGTTCTTC
CDR3 protein: CASSLTATNNEQFF

D gene: NA
J gene: TRBJ2-1
V gene: TRBV27
clone size: NA
CDR3 DNA: TGTGCCAGCAGTCCCAGTCCTCCTGACAATGAGCAGTTCTTC
CDR3 protein: CASSPSPPDNEQFF

D gene: TRBD2
J gene: TRBJ2-2
V gene: TRBV7-9
clone size: NA
CDR3 DNA: TGTGCCAGCAGCTTGGGACTAGCGGCTGGGGAGCTGTTTTTT
CDR3 protein: CASSLGLAAGELFF

D gene: NA
J gene: TRBJ2-4
V gene: TRBV28
clone size: NA
CDR3 DNA: TGTGCCAGCAGTCGGCAGCTAAACATTCAGTACTTC
CDR3 protein: CASSRQLNIQYF

D gene: NA
J gene: TRBJ1-5
V gene: TRBV7-8
clone size: NA
CDR3 DNA: TGTGCCAGCAGCCTAAAGGGGCTAAATCAGCCCCAGCATTTT
CDR3 protein: CASSLKGLNQPQHF

D gene: NA
J gene: TRBJ2-3
V gene: TRBV7-9
clone size: NA
CDR3 DNA: TGTGCCAGCATCCAAGGGGCAGGACGAGATACGCAGTATTTT
CDR3 protein: CASIQGAGRDTQYF

D gene: NA
J gene: TRBJ1-2
V gene: TRBV5-8
clone size: few
CDR3 DNA: TGTGCCAGCAGCTTGGGGTCAGATTTCTATGGCTACACCTTC
CDR3 protein: CASSLGSDFYGYTF

D gene: NA
J gene: TRBJ1-5
V gene: TRBV18
clone size: NA
CDR3 DNA: TGTGCCAGCTCACCATCCGGGGACGGGGTCAGCAATCAGCCCCAGCATTTT
CDR3 protein: CASSPSGDGVSNQPQHF

D gene: TRBD1
J gene: TRBJ1-1
V gene: TRBV4-3
clone size: NA
CDR3 DNA: TGCGCCAGCAGCCAAGCTGAGACAGGGCCCAAAGCTTTCTTT
CDR3 protein: CASSQAETGPKAFF

D gene: TRBD1
J gene: TRBJ2-3
V gene: TRBV19
clone size: NA
CDR3 DNA: TGTGCCAGTAGTACCCTAGACAGGGGGATAACAGATACGCAGTATTTT
CDR3 protein: CASSTLDRGITDTQYF

D gene: NA
J gene: TRBJ1-5
V gene: TRBV27
clone size: NA
CDR3 DNA: TGTGCCAGCAGTCCGACCGGGAATCAGCCCCAGCATTTT
CDR3 protein: CASSPTGNQPQHF

D gene: NA
J gene: TRBJ1-1
V gene: TRBV13
clone size: NA
CDR3 DNA: TGTGCCAGCAGCTCAGGGGTGGTCACTGAAGCTTTCTTT
CDR3 protein: CASSSGVVTEAFF

D gene: NA
J gene: TRBJ1-6
V gene: TRBV14
clone size: NA
CDR3 DNA: TGTGCCAGCAGCCCCCGGTTAGGGAATTCACCCCTCCACTTT
CDR3 protein: CASSPRLGNSPLHF

D gene: TRBD2
J gene: TRBJ2-3
V gene: TRBV29-1
clone size: NA
CDR3 DNA: TGCAGCGTTGATGGCGGGAGGGGCCCAGATACGCAGTATTTT
CDR3 protein: CSVDGGRGPDTQYF

D gene: NA
J gene: TRBJ2-7
V gene: TRBV10-3
clone size: NA
CDR3 DNA: TGTGCCAGCCGTACTTCCCGGGACGCCTACGAGCAGTACTTC
CDR3 protein: CASRTSRDAYEQYF

D gene: NA
J gene: TRBJ2-5
V gene: TRBV13
clone size: NA
CDR3 DNA: TGTGCCAGCAGCCAAAGGTACCAAGAGACCCAGTACTTC
CDR3 protein: CASSQRYQETQYF

D gene: TRBD1
J gene: TRBJ2-7
V gene: TRBV19
clone size: NA
CDR3 DNA: TGTGCCAGTAGTACTGGGACAGGTATCCACGAGCAGTACTTC
CDR3 protein: CASSTGTGIHEQYF

D gene: TRBD1
J gene: TRBJ2-1
V gene: TRBV16
clone size: NA
CDR3 DNA: TGTGCCAGCAGCCAAACGTCCAGGACAGGGGGCTCCAATGAGCAGTTCTTC
CDR3 protein: CASSQTSRTGGSNEQFF

D gene: NA
J gene: TRBJ2-6
V gene: TRBV11-2
clone size: NA
CDR3 DNA: TGTGCCAGCAGCTTAAGTACACCGAGCTCTGGGGCCAACGTCCTGACTTTC
CDR3 protein: CASSLSTPSSGANVLTF

D gene: NA
J gene: TRBJ1-2
V gene: TRBV5-1
clone size: NA
CDR3 DNA: TGCGCCAGCAGGAACGGGCCTTCCACCTATGGCTACACCTTC
CDR3 protein: CASRNGPSTYGYTF

D gene: TRBD1
J gene: TRBJ1-5
V gene: TRBV7-2
clone size: NA
CDR3 DNA: TGTGCCAGCAGCGACAGGGGACCTAATCAGCCCCAGCATTTT
CDR3 protein: CASSDRGPNQPQHF

D gene: TRBD2
J gene: TRBJ2-1
V gene: TRBV10-1
clone size: NA
CDR3 DNA: TGCGCCAGCAGCCAGTTGGGGACTACCTACAATGAGCAGTTCTTC
CDR3 protein: CASSQLGTTYNEQFF

D gene: TRBD1
J gene: TRBJ1-4
V gene: TRBV5-1
clone size: NA
CDR3 DNA: TGCGCCAGCAGAGGGGGACAGGGGGCGCGAGGTGAAAAACTGTTTTTT
CDR3 protein: CASRGGQGARGEKLFF

D gene: NA
J gene: TRBJ1-6
V gene: TRBV11-3
clone size: NA
CDR3 DNA: TGTGCCAGCAGCTTCGGGGATCACGGTTCACCCCTCCACTTT
CDR3 protein: CASSFGDHGSPLHF

D gene: TRBD2
J gene: TRBJ2-1
V gene: TRBV19
clone size: NA
CDR3 DNA: TGTGCAGATTGGAGCGGGGTGAGCGATGAGCAGTTCTTC
CDR3 protein: CADWSGVSDEQFF

D gene: NA
J gene: TRBJ2-3
V gene: TRBV7-2
clone size: NA
CDR3 DNA: TGTGCCAGCAGCTTATACAGGGGACTCCACACAGATACGCAGTATTTT
CDR3 protein: CASSLYRGLHTDTQYF

D gene: NA
J gene: TRBJ2-1
V gene: TRBV7-9
clone size: NA
CDR3 DNA: TGTGCCAGCAGCCCAAGGACTATACCGCACTACAATGAGCAGTTCTTC
CDR3 protein: CASSPRTIPHYNEQFF

D gene: NA
J gene: TRBJ1-6
V gene: TRBV6-6
clone size: few
CDR3 DNA: TGTGCCAGCAGTACCCCCGGGGGTTATAATTCACCCCTCCACTTT
CDR3 protein: CASSTPGGYNSPLHF

D gene: NA
J gene: TRBJ2-5
V gene: TRBV6-5
clone size: medium-sized
CDR3 DNA: TGTGCCAGCAGTTACTCCGATAAAGAGACCCAGTACTTC
CDR3 protein: CASSYSDKETQYF

D gene: NA
J gene: TRBJ1-3
V gene: TRBV27
clone size: NA
CDR3 DNA: TGTGCCAGCACCAGTGATCTCTCTGGAAACACCATATATTTT
CDR3 protein: CASTSDLSGNTIYF

D gene: NA
J gene: TRBJ1-1
V gene: TRBV11-2
clone size: NA
CDR3 DNA: TGTGCCAGCACCCGAGGGGGGCAGCGGACTGAAGCTTTCTTT
CDR3 protein: CASTRGGQRTEAFF

D gene: TRBD1
J gene: TRBJ2-5
V gene: TRBV19
clone size: NA
CDR3 DNA: TGTGCCAGTGGATTAGCCGGGACAGTTAAAGAGACCCAGTACTTC
CDR3 protein: CASGLAGTVKETQYF

D gene: NA
J gene: TRBJ2-1
V gene: TRBV5-1
clone size: NA
CDR3 DNA: TGCGCCAGCAGCCGCCCGGGAGACGGGTACAATGAGCAGTTCTTC
CDR3 protein: CASSRPGDGYNEQFF

D gene: TRBD1
J gene: TRBJ1-5
V gene: TRBV6-1
clone size: NA
CDR3 DNA: TGTGCCAGCAGTGAAACAGGGGGCGGCAATCAGCCCCAGCATTTT
CDR3 protein: CASSETGGGNQPQHF

D gene: NA
J gene: TRBJ1-4
V gene: TRBV5-6
clone size: NA
CDR3 DNA: TGTGCCAGCACCATCCTGATCGCTGGGGGGACACCTAATGAAAAACTGTTTTTT
CDR3 protein: CASTILIAGGTPNEKLFF

D gene: NA
J gene: TRBJ1-1
V gene: TRBV9
clone size: NA
CDR3 DNA: TGTGCCAGCAGCCCCGGGCTCGGAGCTTTCTTT
CDR3 protein: CASSPGLGAFF

D gene: TRBD1
J gene: TRBJ1-2
V gene: TRBV19
clone size: once
CDR3 DNA: TGTGCCAGTAGTCAGGACAGGCAGCTCTATGGCTACACCTTC
CDR3 protein: CASSQDRQLYGYTF

D gene: NA
J gene: TRBJ2-3
V gene: TRBV7-9
clone size: NA
CDR3 DNA: TGTGCCAGCAGCTTAGGCATCACAGATACGCAGTATTTT
CDR3 protein: CASSLGITDTQYF

D gene: TRBD2
J gene: TRBJ2-2
V gene: TRBV7-9
clone size: few
CDR3 DNA: TGTGCCAGCAGCGAGGGACTAGCAAGGGGGGAGCTGTTTTTT
CDR3 protein: CASSEGLARGELFF

D gene: NA
J gene: TRBJ1-1
V gene: TRBV28
clone size: once
CDR3 DNA: TGTGCCAGCAGTTGGGCAGGTCGAGCTTTCTTT
CDR3 protein: CASSWAGRAFF

D gene: TRBD2
J gene: TRBJ2-1
V gene: TRBV27
clone size: NA
CDR3 DNA: TGTGCCAGCAGTTTGGGAGGGGCGGTCGGCAATGAGCAGTTCTTC
CDR3 protein: CASSLGGAVGNEQFF

D gene: NA
J gene: TRBJ2-7
V gene: TRBV6-5
clone size: NA
CDR3 DNA: TGTGCCAGCAGTTACGGGGACCTTAGAGGTCACGAGCAGTACTTC
CDR3 protein: CASSYGDLRGHEQYF

D gene: NA
J gene: TRBJ2-1
V gene: TRBV7-3
clone size: NA
CDR3 DNA: TGTGCCAGCAGCCCGAATCGGGACTTCTACAATGAGCAGTTCTTC
CDR3 protein: CASSPNRDFYNEQFF

D gene: NA
J gene: TRBJ1-2
V gene: TRBV5-5
clone size: NA
CDR3 DNA: TGTGCCAGCAGCTTGGATGGGGATCTAATAACCTTC
CDR3 protein: CASSLDGDLITF

D gene: TRBD1
J gene: TRBJ2-7
V gene: TRBV25-1
clone size: once
CDR3 DNA: TGTGCCAGCAGTGAAGATGGACAGGGGGCCGGGGAGCAGTACTTC
CDR3 protein: CASSEDGQGAGEQYF

D gene: TRBD2
J gene: TRBJ2-2
V gene: TRBV7-2
clone size: NA
CDR3 DNA: TGTGCCAGCAGCTTTAGCGGGAGTGGGGCCGGGGAGCTGTTTTTT
CDR3 protein: CASSFSGSGAGELFF

D gene: TRBD1
J gene: TRBJ2-3
V gene: TRBV6-6
clone size: few
CDR3 DNA: TGTGCCAGCAGTTACTCCCGGACAGGGGACACAGATACGCAGTATTTT
CDR3 protein: CASSYSRTGDTDTQYF

D gene: TRBD2
J gene: TRBJ2-1
V gene: TRBV7-9
clone size: NA
CDR3 DNA: TGTGCCAGCAGCTTCACTAGCGGGGGCCCTAACAATGAGCAGTTCTTC
CDR3 protein: CASSFTSGGPNNEQFF

D gene: NA
J gene: TRBJ1-1
V gene: TRBV5-5
clone size: few
CDR3 DNA: TGTGCCAGCAGCTTGGATTTAGGACAAATGGGGGCTGAAGCTTTCTTT
CDR3 protein: CASSLDLGQMGAEAFF

D gene: TRBD1
J gene: TRBJ1-5
V gene: TRBV7-2
clone size: NA
CDR3 DNA: TGTGCCAGCAGCTACGGACAGGGGGCTTATCAGCCCCAGCATTTT
CDR3 protein: CASSYGQGAYQPQHF

D gene: NA
J gene: TRBJ2-3
V gene: TRBV7-9
clone size: NA
CDR3 DNA: TGTGCCAGCAGCTGGTTCATCACAGATACGCAGTATTTT
CDR3 protein: CASSWFITDTQYF

D gene: NA
J gene: TRBJ2-3
V gene: TRBV23-1
clone size: NA
CDR3 DNA: TGCGCCAGCAGTGGACAGGGGTCTAGCGGGAAGGGGGTTAGCACAGATACGCAGTATTTT
CDR3 protein: CASSGQGSSGKGVSTDTQYF

D gene: TRBD2
J gene: TRBJ2-3
V gene: TRBV30
clone size: NA
CDR3 DNA: TGTGCCTGGAGCACAGGCGGGGGATCAGATACGCAGTATTTT
CDR3 protein: CAWSTGGGSDTQYF

D gene: NA
J gene: TRBJ1-2
V gene: TRBV7-9
clone size: NA
CDR3 DNA: TGTGCCAGCAGCTTACGTAACTATGGCTACACCTTC
CDR3 protein: CASSLRNYGYTF

D gene: NA
J gene: TRBJ1-4
V gene: TRBV6-6
clone size: NA
CDR3 DNA: TGTGCCAGCAGTTACTCATACGGAGGAAAACTGTTTTTT
CDR3 protein: CASSYSYGGKLFF